The 14 T cell receptor beta chains reported below all come from one sample, sequenced in a study of somatic mutations in cytotoxic T cells in rheumatoid arthritis. The assay was immunoSEQ multiplex PCR, and TCRdb's table has in-frame clones only and misses some. Counted here are about 19,000 clones, about four fifths occurring once; the ten biggest clones make up 25% to 30%. The sample comprised CD8+ T cells sorted from blood. The receptors derive from an adult with rheumatoid arthritis.

The CDR3 DNA is TGTGCCAGTAGTTCTAGCGGGGGGATAATCTACGAGCAGTACTTC. Protein sequence: CASSSSGGIIYEQYF. V gene TRBV19 combines with J gene TRBJ2-7; 11 positions agree with TRBD2. V shed 5 bases, J shed 3 bases, and the junction held 6 bases outside the gene matches. CDR1 LNHDA and CDR2 SQIVND come from the germline V gene (reference sequence). This CDR3 has 15 residues.

The CDR3, as DNA: TGTGCCAGCAGTGATCCGGGACTCACCGCCGAGCAGTACTTC. This translates into CASSDPGLTAEQYF. The chain combines TRBV6-5 with TRBJ2-7, with D possibly being TRBD2 (6 bases). V was trimmed by 5 bases and J by 6 bases, leaving 17 bases between them. The CDR3 totals 14 residues. Germline CDR1 is MNHEY and CDR2 is SVGAGI.

The V and J genes are TRBV7-6 and TRBJ2-3; D perhaps matches TRBD2 (5 bases). Trimming cost V 1 base and J 1 base, with 6 bases left between them. CDR1 and CDR2 from the germline V gene are SGHVS and FNYEAQ. There are 14 residues in the CDR3. The CDR3 DNA is TGTGCCAGCAGCTTAGGTAGCGGCACAGATACGCAGTATTTT. As protein: CASSLGSGTDTQYF.

The genes are TRBV27 and TRBJ2-5, with 16 bases aligning to TRBD2. CDR1 MNHEY and CDR2 SMNVEV come from the germline V gene (reference sequence). The CDR3 consists of 18 residues. The V gene end was trimmed by 5 bases and the J gene end by 4 bases; junction bases not matched to a gene: 10. CDR3 sequence: CASSLSGTSGRAGETQYF. CDR3 DNA: TGTGCCAGCAGTCTCTCCGGGACTAGCGGGAGGGCCGGAGAGACCCAGTACTTC.

The J gene is TRBJ1-2, the V gene TRBV10-3, with D hard to call. Germline V gene data show CDR1 as ENHRY and CDR2 as SYGVKD. Trimming pared 3 bases from V and 7 bases from J, leaving 3 bases between. The CDR3 covers 10 residues. CDR3 nucleotides: TGTGCCATCAGTGACGGTGGCTACACCTTC. This encodes CAISDGGYTF.

The genes are TRBV2 and TRBJ1-2; TRBD1 aligns across 7 bases. The CDR3 runs 13 residues. V dropped 5 bases and J dropped 7; count of bases not matched to a gene: 7. Per the germline V gene, CDR1 is SNHLY and CDR2 is FYNNEI. CDR3 amino acids: CASSPNSGGGYTF. As DNA, the CDR3 is TGTGCCAGCAGTCCCAATTCAGGGGGTGGCTACACCTTC.

The chain joins TRBV27 to TRBJ2-3, with a possible D match to TRBD2 (6 bases). Trimming pared 5 bases from V and 5 bases from J, leaving 17 bases between. The CDR3 covers 15 residues. CDR1 and CDR2 from the germline V gene are MNHEY and SMNVEV (reference sequence). This CDR3 reads CASSPLSGPQDTQYF. CDR3 in DNA: TGTGCCAGCAGTCCCTTGAGCGGGCCCCAAGATACGCAGTATTTT.

This rearrangement joins TRBV15 to TRBJ2-1; D gene ambiguous. The germline V and J ends were trimmed by 3 bases and 5 bases, with 5 bases remaining between them. Per the germline V gene, CDR1 is LNHNV and CDR2 is YYDKDF (reference sequence). The CDR3 runs 12 residues. CDR3 nucleotide sequence: TGTGCCACCAGCAGTAAAGACAATGAGCAGTTCTTC. This gives the protein CATSSKDNEQFF.

This chain joins TRBV29-1 and TRBJ2-3; 11 nucleotides line up with TRBD2. The germline V gene has CDR1 SQVTM and CDR2 ANQGSEA. V gave up 4 bases and J gave up 8 bases; unmatched junction bases: 5. This CDR3 is 13 amino acids long. The CDR3 DNA is TGCAGCGTTGTACTAGCGGGGGAGAGTACGCAGTATTTT. It translates to CSVVLAGESTQYF.

The V call is TRBV4-1, the J call TRBJ2-3; D remains unclear. The CDR3 length is 13 residues. Germline CDR1 and CDR2: MGHRA and YSYEKL. V gave up 2 bases and J gave up 11 bases, with 14 bases separating them. CDR3 sequence: CASSQPGLTGQYF. The CDR3 DNA follows: TGCGCCAGCAGCCAACCGGGCCTTACTGGGCAGTATTTT.

This chain uses TRBV7-2 with TRBJ2-7, with D perhaps given as TRBD1 or TRBD2 (6 bases each). Germline V gene data show CDR1 as SGHTA and CDR2 as FQGNSA. Trimming left V 4 bases short and J 0 bases short, with 13 bases between. The CDR3 covers 15 residues. CDR3 nucleotide sequence: TGTGCCAGCAGCTACTCCGGGGGCAGCTCCTACGAGCAGTACTTC. It yields the protein CASSYSGGSSYEQYF.

Notes on this clone: Other DNA sequences from this sample encode an identical CDR3 as well. The gene calls are TRBV2 and TRBJ2-1; 8 bases match TRBD2. V gave up 1 base and J gave up 4 bases; unmatched junction bases: 12. Germline V lookup: CDR1 SNHLY, CDR2 FYNNEI. The CDR3 is 18 amino acids. CDR3 DNA: TGTGCCAGCAGTGAAGTAGTACGAGGGACTAGATCATACAATGAGCAGTTCTTC. This encodes CASSEVVRGTRSYNEQFF.

The genes are TRBV19 and TRBJ1-4, with D uncertain. Germline V gene data show CDR1 as LNHDA and CDR2 as SQIVND (reference sequence). This CDR3 is built from 14 residues. Trimming removed 6 bases at V and 7 bases at J, with 15 bases between. CDR3 nucleotide sequence: TGTGCCAGTAGAGTAACTGAATCGAGTGAAAAACTGTTTTTT. This encodes CASRVTESSEKLFF.

V is TRBV9 and J is TRBJ2-7; tentative D call: TRBD2 (5 bases). Trimming removed 4 bases from V and 3 bases from J, with 17 bases in between. Germline-derived CDR1 and CDR2 are SGDLS and YYNGEE. CDR3 length equals 15 residues. CDR3 sequence reads: CASSPPVRGNYEQYF. CDR3 coding DNA: TGTGCCAGCAGCCCTCCTGTCCGGGGAAACTACGAGCAGTACTTC.